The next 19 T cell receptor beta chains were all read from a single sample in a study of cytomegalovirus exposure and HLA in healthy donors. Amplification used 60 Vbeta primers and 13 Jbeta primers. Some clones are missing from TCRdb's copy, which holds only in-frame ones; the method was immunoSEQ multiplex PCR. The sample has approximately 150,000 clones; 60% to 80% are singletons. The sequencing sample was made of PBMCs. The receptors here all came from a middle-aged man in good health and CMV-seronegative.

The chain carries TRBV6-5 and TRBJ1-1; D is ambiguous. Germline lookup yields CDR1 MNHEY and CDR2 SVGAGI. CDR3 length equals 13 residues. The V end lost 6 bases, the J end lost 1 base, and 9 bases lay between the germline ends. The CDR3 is CASRAGSNTEAFF. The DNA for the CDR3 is TGTGCCAGCAGGGCGGGATCGAACACTGAAGCTTTCTTT.

CDR3 residues: CASRGQGRDEQYF. The CDR3 DNA reads as TGTGCCAGCAGGGGACAGGGAAGGGACGAGCAGTACTTC. This chain uses TRBV6-5 with TRBJ2-7; TRBD1 aligns across 9 bases. This CDR3 is built from 13 residues. Per the germline V gene, CDR1 is MNHEY and CDR2 is SVGAGI. V lost 6 bases to trimming and J lost 5 bases; unmatched junction nucleotides: 5.

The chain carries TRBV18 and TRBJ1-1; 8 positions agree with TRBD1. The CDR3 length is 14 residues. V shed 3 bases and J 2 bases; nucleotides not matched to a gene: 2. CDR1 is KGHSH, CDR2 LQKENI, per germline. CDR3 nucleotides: TGTGCCAGCTCACCCCAGGGGGCTAACACTGAAGCTTTCTTT. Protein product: CASSPQGANTEAFF.

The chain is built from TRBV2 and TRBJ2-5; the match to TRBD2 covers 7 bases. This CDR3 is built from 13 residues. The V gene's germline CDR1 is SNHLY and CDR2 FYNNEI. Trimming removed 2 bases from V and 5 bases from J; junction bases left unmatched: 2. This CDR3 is CASSEWGGETQYF. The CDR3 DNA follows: TGTGCCAGCAGTGAATGGGGGGGGGAGACCCAGTACTTC. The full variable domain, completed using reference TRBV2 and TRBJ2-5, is EPEVTQTPSHQVTQMGQEVILRCVPISNHLYFYWYRQILGQKVEFLVSFYNNEISEKSEIFDDQFSVERPDGSNFTLKIRSTKLEDSAMYFCASSEWGGETQYFGPGTRLLVL.

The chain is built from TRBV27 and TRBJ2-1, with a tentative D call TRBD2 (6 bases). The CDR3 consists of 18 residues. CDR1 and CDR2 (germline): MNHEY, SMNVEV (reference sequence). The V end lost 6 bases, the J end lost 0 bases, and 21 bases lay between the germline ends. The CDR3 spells CASRPPFLALSSYNEQFF. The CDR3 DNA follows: TGTGCCAGCAGGCCCCCCTTTCTAGCGTTAAGCTCCTACAATGAGCAGTTCTTC.

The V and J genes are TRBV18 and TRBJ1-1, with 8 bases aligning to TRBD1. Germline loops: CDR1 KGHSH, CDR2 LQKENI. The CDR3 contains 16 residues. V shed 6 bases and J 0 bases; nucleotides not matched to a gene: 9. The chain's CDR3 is CASSSDRGVVNTEAFF. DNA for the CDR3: TGTGCCAGCTCGTCCGACAGGGGTGTTGTGAACACTGAAGCTTTCTTT.

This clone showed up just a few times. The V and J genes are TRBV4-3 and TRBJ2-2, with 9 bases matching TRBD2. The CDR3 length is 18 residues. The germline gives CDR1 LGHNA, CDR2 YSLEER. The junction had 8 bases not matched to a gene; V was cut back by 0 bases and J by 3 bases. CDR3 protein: CASSQEPTSGGYTGELFF. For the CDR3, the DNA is TGCGCCAGCAGCCAAGAACCGACTAGCGGAGGGTACACCGGGGAGCTGTTTTTT.

CDR3 amino acids: CASSFAVAAFDTIYF. CDR3 sequence (DNA): TGTGCCAGCAGCTTTGCCGTCGCCGCGTTTGACACCATATATTTT. The rearrangement links TRBV7-8 to TRBJ1-3; no definite D call. Trimming left V 3 bases short and J 8 bases short, with 17 bases between. This CDR3 spans 15 amino acids. From germline, CDR1 is SGHVS and CDR2 FQNEAQ.

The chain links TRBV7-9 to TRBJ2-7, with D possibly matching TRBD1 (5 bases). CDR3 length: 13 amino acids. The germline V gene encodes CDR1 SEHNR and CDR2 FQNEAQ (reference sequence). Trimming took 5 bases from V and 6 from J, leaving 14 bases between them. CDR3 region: CASSQGNNAEQYF. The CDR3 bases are TGTGCCAGCAGCCAGGGTAACAACGCCGAGCAGTACTTC.

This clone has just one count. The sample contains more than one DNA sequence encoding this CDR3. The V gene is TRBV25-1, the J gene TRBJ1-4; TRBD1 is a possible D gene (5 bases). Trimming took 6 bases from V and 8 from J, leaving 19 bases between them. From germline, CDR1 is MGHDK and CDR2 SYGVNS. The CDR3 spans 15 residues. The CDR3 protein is CASSEKVRGWEKLFF. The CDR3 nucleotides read TGTGCCAGCAGCGAGAAAGTAAGGGGCTGGGAAAAACTGTTTTTT.

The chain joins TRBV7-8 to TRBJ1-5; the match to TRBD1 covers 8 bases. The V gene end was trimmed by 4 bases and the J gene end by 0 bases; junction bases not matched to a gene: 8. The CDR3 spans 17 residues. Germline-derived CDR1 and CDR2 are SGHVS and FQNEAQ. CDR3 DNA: TGTGCCAGCAGCTGGACCGTGACAGGGGATAGCAATCAGCCCCAGCATTTT. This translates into CASSWTVTGDSNQPQHF.

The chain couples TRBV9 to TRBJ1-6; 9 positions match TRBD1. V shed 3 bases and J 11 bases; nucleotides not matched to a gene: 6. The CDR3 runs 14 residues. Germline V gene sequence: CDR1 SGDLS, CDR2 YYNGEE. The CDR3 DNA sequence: TGTGCCAGCAGCGCCGGGACAGGGTATACACCCCTCCACTTT. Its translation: CASSAGTGYTPLHF.

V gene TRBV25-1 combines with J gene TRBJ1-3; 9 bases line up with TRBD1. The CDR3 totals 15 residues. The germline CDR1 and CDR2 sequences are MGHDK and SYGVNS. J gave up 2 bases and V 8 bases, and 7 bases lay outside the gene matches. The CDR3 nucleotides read TGTGCCAGCGGGAAGGACAGGGGAGCTGGAAACACCATATATTTT. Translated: CASGKDRGAGNTIYF.

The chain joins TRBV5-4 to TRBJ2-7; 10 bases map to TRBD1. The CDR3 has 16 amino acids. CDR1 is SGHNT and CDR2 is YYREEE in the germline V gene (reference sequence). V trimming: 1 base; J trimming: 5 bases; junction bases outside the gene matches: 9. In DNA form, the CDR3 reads TGTGCCAGCAGCTTGAACCGGGACAGGGGTGGACACGAGCAGTACTTC. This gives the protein CASSLNRDRGGHEQYF.

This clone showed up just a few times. This chain's CDR3 is CAIWTGFSSYEQYF. The CDR3 bases are TGTGCCATCTGGACAGGATTTTCCTCCTACGAGCAGTACTTC. The V gene is TRBV10-3, the J gene TRBJ2-7, with 7 bases matching TRBD1. The V segment lost 8 bases and the J segment 0 bases; nucleotides outside the gene matches: 7. CDR1 is ENHRY and CDR2 is SYGVKD in the germline V gene. The CDR3 contains 14 residues.

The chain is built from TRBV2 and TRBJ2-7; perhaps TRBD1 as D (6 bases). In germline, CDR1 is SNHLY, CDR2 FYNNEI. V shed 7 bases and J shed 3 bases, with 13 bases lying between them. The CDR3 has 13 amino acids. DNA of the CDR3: TGTGCCAGCACTAAACAGGGTCGCTACGAGCAGTACTTC. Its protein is CASTKQGRYEQYF. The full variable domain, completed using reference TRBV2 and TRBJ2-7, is EPEVTQTPSHQVTQMGQEVILRCVPISNHLYFYWYRQILGQKVEFLVSFYNNEISEKSEIFDDQFSVERPDGSNFTLKIRSTKLEDSAMYFCASTKQGRYEQYFGPGTRLTVT.

For the CDR3, the DNA is TGTGCCAGCAGCTTGACCGGAGCTCAGCCCCAGCATTTT. Its protein is CASSLTGAQPQHF. The rearrangement uses TRBV5-6 and TRBJ1-5; D gene ambiguous. Germline V CDR1 and CDR2: SGHDT, YYEEEE. The CDR3 extends over 13 amino acids. Between the trimmed V and J ends, which lost 1 base and 6 bases, there was a span of 8 bases. The complete variable domain, with remaining parts taken from reference TRBV5-6 and TRBJ1-5, reads DAGVTQSPTHLIKTRGQQVTLRCSPKSGHDTVSWYQQALGQGPQFIFQYYEEEERQRGNFPDRFSGHQFPNYSSELNVNALLLGDSALYLCASSLTGAQPQHFGDGTRLSIL.

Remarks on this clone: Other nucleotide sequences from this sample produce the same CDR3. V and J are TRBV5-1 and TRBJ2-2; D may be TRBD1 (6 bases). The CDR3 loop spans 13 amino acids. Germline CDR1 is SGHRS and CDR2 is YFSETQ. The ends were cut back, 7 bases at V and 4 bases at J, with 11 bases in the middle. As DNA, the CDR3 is TGCGCCAGCTCTTCACAGGGCACCGGGGAGCTGTTTTTT. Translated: CASSSQGTGELFF.

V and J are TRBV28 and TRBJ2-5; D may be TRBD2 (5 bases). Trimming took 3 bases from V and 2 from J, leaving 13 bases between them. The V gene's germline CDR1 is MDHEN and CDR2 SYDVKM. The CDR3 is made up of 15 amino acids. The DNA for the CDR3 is TGTGCCAGCAGTTTGCCGGGGAGTACGCAAGAGACCCAGTACTTC. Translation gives CASSLPGSTQETQYF.